The 27 T cell receptor beta chains listed next were all sequenced from one sample in a study of blood T cell repertoires in COVID-19. Profiled with immunoSEQ multiplex PCR; TCRdb holds only in-frame clones, not every one. The data hold 150,000 to 250,000 clones, with about four fifths observed a single time. Sequenced sample: PBMCs or T cells enriched from blood (not recorded which). These TCRs come from a middle-aged man who had recovered from COVID-19.

The DNA of the CDR3 is TGTGCCAGCAACCGGGACAGAGATATGAACACTGAAGCTTTCTTT. This encodes CASNRDRDMNTEAFF. The chain joins TRBV9 to TRBJ1-1, with TRBD1 identical over 7 bases. The junction had 8 bases not matched to a gene; V was cut back by 6 bases and J by 0 bases. The CDR3 contains 15 residues. Germline V gene data show CDR1 as SGDLS and CDR2 as YYNGEE.

This chain joins TRBV7-9 and TRBJ1-1; 9 bases map to TRBD1. CDR3 length: 13 amino acids. The germline gives CDR1 SEHNR, CDR2 FQNEAQ (reference sequence). The trim removed 5 bases at V and 4 bases at J, leaving 2 bases unmatched. CDR3 amino acids: CASSRTGVTEAFF. CDR3 sequence (DNA): TGTGCCAGCAGCCGGACAGGGGTCACTGAAGCTTTCTTT.

The rearrangement uses TRBV7-9 and TRBJ2-7; D gene unclear. Trimming removed 8 bases from V and 2 bases from J, with 16 bases in between. This CDR3 region has 14 residues. Germline V gene sequence: CDR1 SEHNR, CDR2 FQNEAQ (reference sequence). CDR3 residues: CASETLAQPYEQYF. Here the CDR3 DNA reads TGTGCCAGCGAAACTTTGGCACAGCCCTACGAGCAGTACTTC.

The chain recombines TRBV11-2 with TRBJ2-3; D unclear. V lost 3 bases and J 0 bases, leaving 7 bases between the germline ends. Looked up from germline, CDR1 is SGHAT and CDR2 is FQNNGV. The CDR3 consists of 14 residues. CDR3 bases: TGTGCCAGCAGCTTCGGGTATAGCACAGATACGCAGTATTTT. Translation: CASSFGYSTDTQYF.

This chain connects TRBV9 to TRBJ1-1; TRBD1 agrees at 12 bases. CDR1 and CDR2 (germline): SGDLS, YYNGEE. The CDR3 has 13 residues. The trim removed 4 bases at V and 11 bases at J, leaving 6 bases unmatched. CDR3 residues: CASSPGQGAGAFF. For the CDR3, the DNA is TGTGCCAGCAGCCCGGGACAGGGGGCCGGGGCTTTCTTT.

This sequence joins TRBV19 and TRBJ1-2; no definite D call. This CDR3 is built from 17 residues. Per the germline V gene, CDR1 is LNHDA and CDR2 is SQIVND (reference sequence). Between the trimmed V and J ends, which lost 0 bases and 0 bases, there was a span of 14 bases. CDR3: CASSIEATERANYGYTF. The CDR3 bases are TGTGCCAGTAGTATAGAAGCGACGGAGAGAGCTAACTATGGCTACACCTTC.

The chain carries TRBV19 and TRBJ2-2, with D maybe TRBD2 (6 bases). The CDR3 runs 15 residues. V gave up 5 bases and J gave up 0 bases, with 10 bases separating them. CDR1 and CDR2 (germline): LNHDA, SQIVND (reference sequence). The CDR3 nucleotides read TGTGCCAGTAGTTCTGCGGGGACGAACACCGGGGAGCTGTTTTTT. This sequence encodes CASSSAGTNTGELFF.

The rearrangement links TRBV19 to TRBJ1-5, with D perhaps TRBD1 (5 bases). This CDR3 has 14 amino acids. From germline, CDR1 is LNHDA and CDR2 SQIVND (reference sequence). V lost 5 bases, J lost 1 base, and 9 bases lay in between. CDR3 nucleotides: TGTGCCAGTAGTCCCAGACAGAGCAATCAGCCCCAGCATTTT. Its translation is CASSPRQSNQPQHF.

The chain couples TRBV5-1 to TRBJ1-3, with D uncertain. The CDR3 consists of 16 residues. V lost 4 bases and J lost 15, with 29 bases in between. Germline values: CDR1 SGHRS, CDR2 YFSETQ. The CDR3 DNA reads TGCGCCAGCAGCCCAAATGAGGGATCTAAGGCCTCCAAGGCATATTTT. This encodes CASSPNEGSKASKAYF.

The rearrangement uses TRBV11-1 and TRBJ2-5; a possible D gene is TRBD1 (5 bases). This CDR3 is 14 amino acids long. V lost 2 bases to trimming and J lost 6 bases, with 13 bases between them. Germline V gene lookup returns CDR1 SGHAT and CDR2 FQDESV (reference sequence). Here the CDR3 reads CASSLQGIGQTQYF. DNA for the CDR3: TGTGCCAGCAGCTTACAGGGAATAGGACAGACCCAGTACTTC.

V is TRBV5-1 and J is TRBJ1-2; D remains ambiguous. Germline lookup yields CDR1 SGHRS and CDR2 YFSETQ. V was trimmed by 0 bases and J by 0 bases, leaving 9 bases between them. The CDR3 sequence is 15 residues long. In DNA form, the CDR3 reads TGCGCCAGCAGCTTGGACGGAGACCCTAACTATGGCTACACCTTC. This encodes CASSLDGDPNYGYTF.

A few counts support this clone. At one end, the junction sequence differs from germline, possibly due to a read error. The gene calls are TRBV10-1 and TRBJ1-5; D gene ambiguous. The CDR3 length is 13 residues. CDR1 is WNHNN, CDR2 SYGVQD, per germline (reference sequence). The CDR3 here is CATSSTPNQPQHF. The CDR3 DNA reads as TGCGCCACCAGTTCGACACCGAATCAGCCCCAGCATTTT.

The chain carries TRBV30 and TRBJ1-6; TRBD1 aligns across 9 bases. Germline-derived CDR1 and CDR2 are GTSNPN and SVGIG (reference sequence). After removal of 0 bases from V and 9 bases from J, the junction contained 3 bases not matched to a gene. The CDR3 has 14 amino acids. CDR3 sequence: CAWSVTGGISPLHF. Here the CDR3 DNA reads TGTGCCTGGAGTGTAACAGGGGGCATTTCACCCCTCCACTTT.

The chain carries TRBV7-2 and TRBJ1-1; TRBD1 matches 8 bases. Germline V gene lookup returns CDR1 SGHTA and CDR2 FQGNSA. V dropped 5 bases and J dropped 2; count of bases not matched to a gene: 1. CDR3 length: 13 residues. CDR3 DNA: TGTGCCAGCAGCGGACAGGGAAACACTGAAGCTTTCTTT. This encodes CASSGQGNTEAFF.

The rearrangement uses TRBV2 and TRBJ1-1; D is perhaps TRBD1 (6 bases). This CDR3 has 13 amino acids. Germline values: CDR1 SNHLY, CDR2 FYNNEI. V shed 4 bases and J shed 5 bases, with 11 bases lying between them. Written as DNA, the CDR3 is TGTGCCAGCAGTGGGGAACAGGGAACTGAAGCTTTCTTT. Translating it yields CASSGEQGTEAFF.

V and J are TRBV7-9 and TRBJ2-3, with 10 bases identical to TRBD2. V dropped 3 bases and J dropped 4; count of bases not matched to a gene: 7. There are 16 residues in the CDR3. Germline CDR1 and CDR2: SEHNR and FQNEAQ (reference sequence). The CDR3 nucleotides read TGTGCCAGCAGCTTTTTCCTAGCGGGGGTCCCAGATACGCAGTATTTT. This encodes CASSFFLAGVPDTQYF.

The chain employs TRBV7-8 and TRBJ1-1; 7 bases agree with TRBD1. J was trimmed by 6 bases and V by 5 bases; bases with no gene match: 6. The CDR3 has 13 amino acids. Germline CDR1 and CDR2: SGHVS and FQNEAQ. The CDR3 loop reads CASSLDRAAEAFF. The DNA for the CDR3 is TGTGCCAGCAGCCTTGACAGGGCCGCTGAAGCTTTCTTT. The full variable domain, completed using reference TRBV7-8 and TRBJ1-1, is GAGVSQSPRYKVAKRGQDVALRCDPISGHVSLFWYQQALGQGPEFLTYFQNEAQLDKSGLPSDRFFAERPEGSVSTLKIQRTQQEDSAVYLCASSLDRAAEAFFGQGTRLTVV.

About this clone itself: The same CDR3 arises from other DNA sequences in this sample as well. The CDR3 coding sequence is TGCGCCAGCAGCTCGGGACAGGGCGCCGAAAAACTGTTTTTT. Residues: CASSSGQGAEKLFF. The chain carries TRBV5-1 and TRBJ1-4, with TRBD1 matching 9 bases. Germline loops: CDR1 SGHRS, CDR2 YFSETQ. This CDR3 has 14 residues. Germline trimming cut 3 bases from V and 8 bases from J; bases unmatched to any gene: 5.

The rearrangement links TRBV4-1 to TRBJ1-2, with a possible D match to TRBD1 (6 bases). Germline-derived CDR1 and CDR2 are MGHRA and YSYEKL. The ends were cut back, 4 bases at V and 5 bases at J, with 20 bases in the middle. The CDR3 is 16 amino acids. The CDR3 loop reads CASSPPPGDGIYGYTF. CDR3 sequence (DNA): TGCGCCAGCAGCCCCCCCCCAGGGGATGGTATATATGGCTACACCTTC.

This chain joins TRBV30 and TRBJ1-2; D might be TRBD1 (5 bases). This CDR3 region has 14 residues. Germline lookup yields CDR1 GTSNPN and CDR2 SVGIG (reference sequence). Trimming removed 0 bases from V and 8 bases from J, with 16 bases in between. The DNA for the CDR3 is TGTGCCTGGAGTGTGTTGTGGTCGGGGGACGGCTACACCTTC. Amino acid sequence: CAWSVLWSGDGYTF.

J is TRBJ2-1 and V is TRBV5-4; possible D gene TRBD2, 7 bases. Germline assignment: CDR1 SGHNT and CDR2 YYREEE (reference sequence). This CDR3 has 13 amino acids. Between the trimmed V and J ends, which lost 0 bases and 15 bases, there was a span of 16 bases. CDR3 protein: CASSLGGGGTLFF. CDR3 nucleotides: TGTGCCAGCAGCTTGGGTGGCGGGGGCACCCTGTTCTTC.

This chain joins TRBV3-1 (or the pseudogene TRBV3-2) and TRBJ2-1; 11 nucleotides align to TRBD2. CDR1 is LGHDT, CDR2 YNNKEL, per germline (reference sequence). The ends lost 4 bases at V and 6 bases at J; junction bases unmatched: 5. The CDR3 has 15 amino acids. The CDR3, as DNA: TGTGCCAGCAGCCCCCGGACTAGCGGGTCCAATGAGCAGTTCTTC. Amino acids: CASSPRTSGSNEQFF.

The chain carries TRBV6-5 and TRBJ2-7; D perhaps matches TRBD1 (6 bases). V was clipped by 7 bases and J by 0 bases, with 16 bases between them. The CDR3 sequence is 15 residues long. Germline-derived CDR1 and CDR2 are MNHEY and SVGAGI. Here the CDR3 DNA reads TGTGCCAGCAACCCAGGACAGATTGCCTCCTACGAGCAGTACTTC. This sequence encodes CASNPGQIASYEQYF.

This clone was recorded only once. The chain employs TRBV7-2 and TRBJ1-2; 11 bases are a match to TRBD1. Germline V CDR1 and CDR2: SGHTA, FQGNSA. The CDR3 contains 15 residues. V trimming: 6 bases; J trimming: 7 bases; junction bases outside the gene matches: 10. The CDR3 protein is CASSHTGTGGLGYTF. In nucleotides, the CDR3 is TGTGCCAGCAGTCATACCGGGACAGGGGGTCTTGGCTACACCTTC.

V usage is TRBV19 and J usage is TRBJ2-1; possible D gene TRBD1, 6 bases. V lost 6 bases and J lost 5, with 17 bases in between. Germline V gives CDR1 LNHDA, CDR2 SQIVND (reference sequence). This CDR3 region has 15 residues. The CDR3 region is CASSSDRNLHNEQFF. In DNA, the CDR3 is TGTGCCAGTAGCTCTGACAGGAACCTTCACAATGAGCAGTTCTTC.

The chain links TRBV28 to TRBJ1-4; 7 bases are shared with TRBD1. The CDR3 runs to 17 residues. The germline V gene encodes CDR1 MDHEN and CDR2 SYDVKM. Unmatched junction bases numbered 9, after V lost 5 bases and J lost 0 bases. Written as DNA, the CDR3 is TGTGCCAGCAGTCCCGAGACAGGGAAGGCAACTAATGAAAAACTGTTTTTT. Protein: CASSPETGKATNEKLFF.

V usage is TRBV5-1 and J usage is TRBJ1-6; D is ambiguous. The CDR3 consists of 14 residues. The germline CDR1 and CDR2 sequences are SGHRS and YFSETQ. Trimming shortened V by 9 bases and J by 0 bases, and 10 bases separated the two germline ends. The CDR3 here is CATAKSSYNSPLHF. The CDR3 DNA follows: TGCGCCACCGCCAAGAGCTCCTATAATTCACCCCTCCACTTT.